This TCR beta chain was sequenced in a study of T-cell memory formation after mild COVID-19. Study-level background: Largely donor-specific sequence clusters came from a couple of donors.

CDR1 and CDR2 (germline): SEHNR, FQNEAQ (reference sequence). This CDR3 has 16 residues. J was trimmed by 2 bases and V by 4 bases; bases with no gene match: 6. About this clonotype itself: Its antigen is as yet unknown.

TCRdb ran MiXCR on the 5' RACE reads and lists one entry per CDR3 protein. The data show about 320,000 distinct CDR3 sequences, with more than 13% seen just once and roughly a fifth held by the top ten. Whole-study results and caveats: Clones from the second wave (peaking day 37) had unconfirmed SARS-CoV-2 specificity. Contracting CD4+ clones lay largely in CM and EM, with CD8+ ones residing in EMRA.

Sequenced input: PBMCs or a T cell subset sorted from them (not recorded which). The receptor's source is a man younger than 35 who had mild COVID-19 (a few samples of this study predate the infection). Cell type and time point are not known. The gene calls are TRBV7-9 and TRBJ2-1, with 9 bases matching TRBD2. This CDR3 reads CASSSSSGVAYNEQFF. DNA for the CDR3: TGTGCCAGCAGCTCATCTAGCGGGGTCGCCTACAATGAGCAGTTCTTC.